The source of this T cell receptor (beta chain) is a study of OX40 agonist ivuxolimab in advanced cancers. Study at large: Earlier anti-PD-1, anti-PD-L1 or anti-CTLA-4 therapy was permitted; 40% had received some. Patients achieving partial responses numbered three: one hepatocellular carcinoma case and two cutaneous melanoma cases.

Researchers took blood at baseline, on cycle 4 day 1, and on cycle 7 day 1. TCRdb keeps only in-frame clones here, not all; method: immunoSEQ multiplex PCR. The sample carries about 80,000 clones, roughly 91% recorded once. CDR3 length equals 16 residues. Germline lookup yields CDR1 MNHEY and CDR2 SMNVEV (reference sequence). The junction had 13 bases not matched to a gene; V was cut back by 6 bases and J by 2 bases. This chain joins TRBV27 and TRBJ2-7, with 7 positions matching TRBD2. This specimen was CD4+ or CD8+ T cells sorted from blood, taken in a trial of the OX40 agonist ivuxolimab. The receptor was isolated from an adult with an advanced solid tumor such as melanoma, head and neck, liver or kidney cancer. The CDR3 region has the DNA TGTGCCAGCAGCCCTATGAGCGGAGCGGGGACCTACGAGCAGTACTTC. It yields the protein CASSPMSGAGTYEQYF.